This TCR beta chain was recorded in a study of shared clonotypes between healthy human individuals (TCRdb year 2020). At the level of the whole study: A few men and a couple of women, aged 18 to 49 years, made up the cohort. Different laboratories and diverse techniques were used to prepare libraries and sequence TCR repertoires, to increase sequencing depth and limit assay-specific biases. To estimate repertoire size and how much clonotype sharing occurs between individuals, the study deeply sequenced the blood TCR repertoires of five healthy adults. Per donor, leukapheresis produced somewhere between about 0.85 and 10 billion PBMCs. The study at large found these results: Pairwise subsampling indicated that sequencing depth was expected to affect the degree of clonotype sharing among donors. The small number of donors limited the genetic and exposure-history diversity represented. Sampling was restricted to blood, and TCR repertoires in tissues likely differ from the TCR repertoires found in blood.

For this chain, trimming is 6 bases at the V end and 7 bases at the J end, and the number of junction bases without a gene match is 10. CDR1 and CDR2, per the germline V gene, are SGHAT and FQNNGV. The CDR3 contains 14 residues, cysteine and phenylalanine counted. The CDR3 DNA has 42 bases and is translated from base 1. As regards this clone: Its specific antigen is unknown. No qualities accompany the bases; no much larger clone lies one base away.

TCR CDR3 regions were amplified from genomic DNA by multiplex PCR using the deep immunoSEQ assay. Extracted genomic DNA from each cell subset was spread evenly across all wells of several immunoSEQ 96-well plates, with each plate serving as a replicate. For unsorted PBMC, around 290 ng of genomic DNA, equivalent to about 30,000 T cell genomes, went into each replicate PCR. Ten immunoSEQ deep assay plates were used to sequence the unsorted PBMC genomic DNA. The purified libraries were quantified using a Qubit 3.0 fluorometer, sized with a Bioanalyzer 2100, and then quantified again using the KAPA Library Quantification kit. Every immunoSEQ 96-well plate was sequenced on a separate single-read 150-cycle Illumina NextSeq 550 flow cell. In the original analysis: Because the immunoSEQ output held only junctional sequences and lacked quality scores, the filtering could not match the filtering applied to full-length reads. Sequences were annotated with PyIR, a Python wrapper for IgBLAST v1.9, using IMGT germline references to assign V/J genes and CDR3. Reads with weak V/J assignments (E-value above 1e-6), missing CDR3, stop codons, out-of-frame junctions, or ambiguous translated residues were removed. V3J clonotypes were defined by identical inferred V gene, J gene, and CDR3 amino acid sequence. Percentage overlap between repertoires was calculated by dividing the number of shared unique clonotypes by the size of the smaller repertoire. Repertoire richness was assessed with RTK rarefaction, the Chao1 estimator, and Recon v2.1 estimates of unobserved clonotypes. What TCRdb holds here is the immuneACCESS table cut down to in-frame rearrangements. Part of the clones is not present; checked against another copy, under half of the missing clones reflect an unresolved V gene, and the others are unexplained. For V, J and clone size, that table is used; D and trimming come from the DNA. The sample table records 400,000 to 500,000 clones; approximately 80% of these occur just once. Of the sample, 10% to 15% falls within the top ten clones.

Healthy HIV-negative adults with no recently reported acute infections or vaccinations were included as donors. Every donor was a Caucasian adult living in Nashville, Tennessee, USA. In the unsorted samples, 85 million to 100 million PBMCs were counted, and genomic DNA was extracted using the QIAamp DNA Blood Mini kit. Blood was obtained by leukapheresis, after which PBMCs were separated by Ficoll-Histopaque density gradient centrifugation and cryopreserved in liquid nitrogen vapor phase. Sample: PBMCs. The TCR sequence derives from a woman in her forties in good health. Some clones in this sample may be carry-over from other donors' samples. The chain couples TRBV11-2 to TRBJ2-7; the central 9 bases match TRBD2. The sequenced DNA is TGTGCCAGCAGGTCCCTAGCGGGACCCCAGGAGCAGTACTTC. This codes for CASRSLAGPQEQYF.